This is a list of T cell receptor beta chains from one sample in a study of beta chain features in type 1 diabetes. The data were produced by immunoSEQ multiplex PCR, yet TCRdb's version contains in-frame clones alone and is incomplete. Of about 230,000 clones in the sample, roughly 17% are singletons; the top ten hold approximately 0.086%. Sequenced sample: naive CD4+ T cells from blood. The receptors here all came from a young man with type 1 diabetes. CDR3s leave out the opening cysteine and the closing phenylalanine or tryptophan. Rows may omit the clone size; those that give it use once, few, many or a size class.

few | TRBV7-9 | ASSLGVKGNQPQH
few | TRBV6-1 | ASSEVPQAIAF
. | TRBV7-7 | ASSRDSSYEQY
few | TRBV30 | AFTRGAGQGYGYT
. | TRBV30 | AWSGAGGVSDTQY
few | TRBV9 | ASSMTATSTDTQY
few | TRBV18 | ASSPGGTGDTEAF
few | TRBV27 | ASSAKFLYGYT
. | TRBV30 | AWRRSGGNTEAF
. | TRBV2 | ASRLSWGLPDNEQF
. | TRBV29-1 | SVVPPTRTGSDTQY
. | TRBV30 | AWSSRGREQF
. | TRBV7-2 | ASSFLGTGMNEQY
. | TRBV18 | ASSPGTGGNQPQH
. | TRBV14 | ASSRLADRNTGELF
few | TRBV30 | AWSQGALKKAF
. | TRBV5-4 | ASEAGATYNEQF
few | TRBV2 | ASRTDRRTEQY
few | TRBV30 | AWSRSRTSGLTDEQF
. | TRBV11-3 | ASRSYTGELF
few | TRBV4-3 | ASSQGQGSDTQY
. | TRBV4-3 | ASSQDGGGWTTDTQY
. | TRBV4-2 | ASSQALGGLQPQH
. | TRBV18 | ASSPPAGGYNEQF
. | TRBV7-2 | ASNLRVRGLGNEQF
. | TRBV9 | ASSPVSGRSTDTQY
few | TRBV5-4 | ASSFVGSYNEQF
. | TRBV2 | ASSAQGAGEQY
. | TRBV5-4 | ASSLVNGFETQY
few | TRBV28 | ASSLVHRSYEQY
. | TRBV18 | ASSDAQETQY
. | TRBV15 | ASSGVGSTDTQY
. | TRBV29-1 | SSSPWGADTQY
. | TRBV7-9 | ASSFGAGPYLAKNIQY
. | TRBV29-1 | SVAGLARSYEQY